One sample yielded the 32 T cell receptor beta chains listed below, sequenced in a study of cytomegalovirus exposure and HLA in healthy donors. In the PCR, 60 Vbeta and 13 Jbeta primers were used. Some clones are missing from TCRdb's copy, which holds only in-frame ones; the method was immunoSEQ multiplex PCR. The sample yields 140,000 or so clones, roughly 79% seen once. Sequencing was done on a sample of PBMCs. Receptors were obtained from a woman aged 25 to 39 in good health and CMV-seronegative.

The V call is TRBV27, the J call TRBJ1-1; 10 bases are a match to TRBD1. Looked up from germline, CDR1 is MNHEY and CDR2 is SMNVEV (reference sequence). The J segment lost 2 bases and the V segment lost 5 bases, leaving 8 bases of the junction unmatched. This CDR3 is built from 16 residues. The CDR3 DNA follows: TGTGCCAGCAGTCCCCGGACAGGGGGGACTAACACTGAAGCTTTCTTT. As protein: CASSPRTGGTNTEAFF.

About this clone itself: The junction does not match germline at one end; this may be a read error. V is TRBV6-5 and J is TRBJ2-7; possibly TRBD1 for D (7 bases). The V gene's germline CDR1 is MNHEY and CDR2 SVGAGI. This CDR3 has 14 residues. The CDR3 loop reads CASSYAEGDRAVYF. CDR3 bases: TGTGCCAGCAGTTACGCGGAGGGAGACAGGGCGGTATATTTC.

The J gene is TRBJ1-4, the V gene TRBV5-1, with TRBD1 matching 8 bases. The CDR3 is made up of 14 amino acids. With V trimmed by 4 bases and J by 7 bases, 6 bases remained unmatched. The germline gives CDR1 SGHRS, CDR2 YFSETQ. The CDR3 is CASSTDRVGEKLFF. As DNA, the CDR3 is TGCGCCAGCAGCACGGACAGGGTGGGTGAAAAACTGTTTTTT.

The rearrangement links TRBV5-1 to TRBJ1-1; the D is unclear. Germline V gene lookup returns CDR1 SGHRS and CDR2 YFSETQ. The CDR3 length is 13 residues. V was shortened by 4 bases and J by 4 bases, with 11 bases between the two germline ends. The CDR3 sequence: CASSRPPGTEAFF. The CDR3 DNA follows: TGCGCCAGCAGCCGCCCTCCGGGCACTGAAGCTTTCTTT.

This chain uses TRBV2 with TRBJ2-5; TRBD1 matches 7 bases. The CDR3 covers 14 residues. Per the germline V gene, CDR1 is SNHLY and CDR2 is FYNNEI. Unmatched junction bases numbered 3, after V lost 0 bases and J lost 5 bases. The CDR3 nucleotides are TGTGCCAGCAGTGAAGCAGGGGGCCTGGAGACCCAGTACTTC. Translation: CASSEAGGLETQYF.

This clone was recorded only once. CDR3 in amino acids: CASSAQPGLAGWGETQYF. The CDR3 coding sequence is TGTGCCAGCAGCGCGCAACCGGGACTAGCGGGGTGGGGGGAGACCCAGTACTTC. This chain uses TRBV9 with TRBJ2-5; 13 nucleotides match TRBD2. Trimming at V came to 3 bases and at J to 5 bases, leaving 13 bases not matched to a gene. Looked up from germline, CDR1 is SGDLS and CDR2 is YYNGEE. The CDR3 is 18 amino acids.

The chain links TRBV6-5 to TRBJ2-3; the D gene is possibly TRBD1 (8 bases). Germline V gene sequence: CDR1 MNHEY, CDR2 SVGAGI. The CDR3 runs 15 residues. Trimming left V 5 bases short and J 2 bases short, with 14 bases between. The CDR3 bases are TGTGCCAGCAGTAAACAGGGGGGGGACACAGATACGCAGTATTTT. Translation: CASSKQGGDTDTQYF.

The chain couples TRBV5-1 to TRBJ2-5, with 8 nucleotides matching TRBD1. This CDR3 spans 15 amino acids. Trimming took 4 bases from V and 4 from J; bases not matched to a gene: 9. The V gene's germline CDR1 is SGHRS and CDR2 YFSETQ. The CDR3 region has the DNA TGCGCCAGCAGCGGTACCGGACAGGGCACAGAGACCCAGTACTTC. Protein sequence: CASSGTGQGTETQYF.

This clone was observed a few times. CDR3 coding DNA: TGTGCCATCCGGGGACAGCAAGTGGACGAGCAGTACTTC. It translates to CAIRGQQVDEQYF. The chain combines TRBV10-3 with TRBJ2-7; TRBD1 matches at 7 bases. This CDR3 is 13 amino acids long. Germline CDR1 and CDR2: ENHRY and SYGVKD. The junction had 9 bases not matched to a gene; V was cut back by 8 bases and J by 5 bases.

The chain uses TRBV4-3 and TRBJ2-7; possible D gene TRBD2, 5 bases. CDR3 length: 15 amino acids. Deletions cut 1 base from V and 2 bases from J, with 12 bases between. Germline loops: CDR1 LGHNA, CDR2 YSLEER. The CDR3 is CASSQGELVPYEQYF. DNA of the CDR3: TGCGCCAGCAGCCAAGGGGAACTAGTTCCCTACGAGCAGTACTTC.

The count of this clone is one. The chain couples TRBV5-1 to TRBJ2-5; 8 nucleotides align to TRBD1. Germline-derived CDR1 and CDR2 are SGHRS and YFSETQ. This CDR3 comprises 14 residues. Trimming took 4 bases from V and 5 from J; bases not matched to a gene: 7. CDR3 bases: TGCGCCAGCAGCCAGGGACAGGCAGGGGAGACCCAGTACTTC. This translates into CASSQGQAGETQYF.

The rearrangement joins TRBV11-3 to TRBJ2-1; D uncertain. The CDR3 contains 13 residues. Trimming cost V 3 bases and J 2 bases, with 5 bases left between them. CDR1 is SGHNT, CDR2 YENEEA, per germline. For the CDR3, the DNA is TGTGCCAGCAGCTTCGACACCTACAATGAGCAGTTCTTC. It yields the protein CASSFDTYNEQFF.

This chain links TRBV18 with TRBJ1-1, with 9 bases that match TRBD1. The CDR3 consists of 15 residues. The germline V gene encodes CDR1 KGHSH and CDR2 LQKENI. With V trimmed by 5 bases and J by 2 bases, 6 bases remained unmatched. CDR3 loop: CASSAGTGINTEAFF. Here the CDR3 DNA reads TGTGCCAGCTCAGCCGGGACAGGGATTAACACTGAAGCTTTCTTT.

V and J are TRBV10-3 and TRBJ1-3; 7 bases are shared with TRBD1. Trimming at V came to 1 base and at J to 0 bases, leaving 12 bases not matched to a gene. This CDR3 has 19 residues. Looked up from germline, CDR1 is ENHRY and CDR2 is SYGVKD. The CDR3 protein is CAISEYRLPGQSSGNTIYF. DNA of the CDR3: TGTGCCATCAGTGAGTATAGGCTTCCGGGACAGTCCTCTGGAAACACCATATATTTT.

The V and J genes are TRBV6-6 and TRBJ1-1, with D possibly being TRBD1 (5 bases). CDR3 length equals 12 residues. The germline V gene has CDR1 MNHNY and CDR2 SVGAGI (reference sequence). Trimming took off 5 bases at V and 9 bases at J, with 13 bases between the two ends. CDR3 bases: TGTGCCAGCAGTCAGGGTGTGGCCCAAGCTTTCTTT. Residues: CASSQGVAQAFF.

This chain joins TRBV5-6 and TRBJ1-2; D is possibly TRBD1 (6 bases). The CDR3 totals 15 residues. V was clipped by 4 bases and J by 2 bases, with 15 bases between them. The germline gives CDR1 SGHDT, CDR2 YYEEEE. The CDR3 sequence is CASSPDPGANYGYTF. The CDR3 region has the DNA TGTGCCAGCAGCCCTGACCCAGGGGCCAACTATGGCTACACCTTC.

The gene calls are TRBV6-1 and TRBJ1-6; TRBD1 matches at 9 bases. Germline CDR1 and CDR2: MNHNS and SASEGT. V lost 2 bases to trimming and J lost 0 bases; unmatched junction nucleotides: 11. CDR3 size: 20 residues. DNA for the CDR3: TGTGCCAGCAGTGAAAGATCGGACAGGGGCCAGAGCTCCTATAATTCACCCCTCCACTTT. Amino acids: CASSERSDRGQSSYNSPLHF.

V gene TRBV6-5 combines with J gene TRBJ1-5; 10 positions match TRBD1. Germline V gives CDR1 MNHEY, CDR2 SVGAGI. With 5 bases clipped from V and 6 bases from J, the junction kept 4 bases outside the gene matches. This CDR3 region has 14 residues. The CDR3: CASSRGTGAQPQHF. The CDR3 nucleotides are TGTGCCAGCAGTAGGGGGACAGGGGCTCAGCCCCAGCATTTT.

J is TRBJ2-1 and V is TRBV7-3; 8 bases are a match to TRBD2. There are 14 residues in the CDR3. Unmatched junction bases numbered 6, after V lost 3 bases and J lost 8 bases. Per germline, CDR1 SGHTA and CDR2 FQGTGA. The CDR3 region is CASSFGGGPDEQFF. In DNA form, the CDR3 reads TGTGCCAGCAGCTTTGGCGGGGGGCCTGATGAGCAGTTCTTC.

The V gene is TRBV13, the J gene TRBJ2-3, with 11 positions matching TRBD2. The trim removed 3 bases at V and 4 bases at J, leaving 6 bases unmatched. This CDR3 has 16 residues. Germline V gene lookup returns CDR1 PRHDT and CDR2 FYEKMQ (reference sequence). CDR3 amino acids: CASSFPSGGPADTQYF. CDR3 DNA: TGTGCCAGCAGCTTCCCTAGCGGGGGGCCCGCAGATACGCAGTATTTT.

This rearrangement joins TRBV6-5 to TRBJ1-2; 9 bases match TRBD1. Germline CDR1 is MNHEY and CDR2 is SVGAGI. The length of the CDR3 is 13 residues. V trimming: 5 bases; J trimming: 8 bases; junction bases outside the gene matches: 6. CDR3 sequence reads: CASSPGTGKGYTF. The CDR3 coding sequence is TGTGCCAGCAGTCCCGGGACAGGGAAAGGCTACACCTTC.

This clone has just a few counts. J is TRBJ1-6 and V is TRBV19; the D gene is possibly TRBD1 (5 bases). In germline, CDR1 is LNHDA, CDR2 SQIVND (reference sequence). V was clipped by 7 bases and J by 12 bases, with 13 bases between them. The CDR3 runs to 12 residues. This CDR3 is CASNLGRGPLHF. In DNA, the CDR3 is TGTGCCAGTAACCTTGGAAGGGGACCCCTCCACTTT.

V gene TRBV7-2 combines with J gene TRBJ2-2; TRBD2 matches at 8 bases. The germline CDR1 and CDR2 sequences are SGHTA and FQGNSA. V lost 1 base, J lost 5 bases, and 6 bases stayed unmatched. CDR3 length: 16 amino acids. CDR3 coding DNA: TGTGCCAGCAGCTTAGAAGGTAGCGGGATTACCGGGGAGCTGTTTTTT. Translated, it gives CASSLEGSGITGELFF.

The chain combines TRBV7-3 with TRBJ2-5; weak D call: TRBD2 (7 bases). Germline CDR1 and CDR2: SGHTA and FQGTGA. The CDR3 spans 15 residues. Trimming removed 2 bases at V and 4 bases at J, with 14 bases between. For the CDR3, the DNA is TGTGCCAGCAGCTTAGCGGGGGCCGGCGGAGAGACCCAGTACTTC. It is translated as CASSLAGAGGETQYF.

DNA of the CDR3: TGTGCCAGCAGTTACGCAGGACAGGGCAGGGACGAGCAGTACTTC. This gives the protein CASSYAGQGRDEQYF. The rearrangement joins TRBV6-5 to TRBJ2-7; 8 bases are shared with TRBD1. The J segment lost 5 bases and the V segment lost 2 bases, leaving 8 bases of the junction unmatched. There are 15 residues in the CDR3. The germline V gene has CDR1 MNHEY and CDR2 SVGAGI.

This chain links TRBV10-3 with TRBJ1-1, with D possibly being TRBD1 (5 bases). The germline V gene has CDR1 ENHRY and CDR2 SYGVKD. The CDR3 spans 13 residues. V was clipped by 9 bases and J by 4 bases, with 15 bases between them. The CDR3 coding sequence is TGTGCCATTGCACAGGTTGGAGTCACTGAAGCTTTCTTT. Its translation is CAIAQVGVTEAFF.

V and J are TRBV13 and TRBJ2-6; D gene ambiguous. The ends were cut back, 5 bases at V and 1 base at J, with 15 bases in the middle. The CDR3 contains 17 residues. CDR1 and CDR2 (germline): PRHDT, FYEKMQ (reference sequence). CDR3: CASSGFRPRSGANVLTF. CDR3 DNA sequence: TGTGCCAGCAGCGGCTTCCGACCCAGGTCTGGGGCCAACGTCCTGACTTTC.

The chain couples TRBV2 to TRBJ2-3, with TRBD2 matching 13 bases. From germline, CDR1 is SNHLY and CDR2 FYNNEI. CDR3 length: 17 residues. V lost 3 bases and J lost 3; bases outside the gene matches: 6. The CDR3, as DNA: TGTGCCAGCAGTGAGGGAACGACTAGCGGGGGGACAGATACGCAGTATTTT. Its protein is CASSEGTTSGGTDTQYF.

This clone appeared once. The chain uses TRBV7-9 and TRBJ1-5, with D unclear. Germline loops: CDR1 SEHNR, CDR2 FQNEAQ (reference sequence). CDR3 size: 16 residues. Trimming removed 1 base at V and 1 base at J, with 11 bases between. CDR3 sequence: CASSLGPGGSNQPQHF. The CDR3 bases are TGTGCCAGCAGCTTAGGCCCCGGAGGGAGCAATCAGCCCCAGCATTTT.

The chain uses TRBV25-1 and TRBJ1-4, with D possibly being TRBD1 (6 bases). Trimming cost V 4 bases and J 8 bases, with 14 bases left between them. This CDR3 region has 14 residues. The germline gives CDR1 MGHDK, CDR2 SYGVNS. The CDR3 DNA follows: TGTGCCAGCAGTGTACAGGGTTTCAAGGAAAAACTGTTTTTT. This sequence encodes CASSVQGFKEKLFF. Full variable domain (missing parts from reference TRBV25-1 and TRBJ1-4): EADIYQTPRYLVIGTGKKITLECSQTMGHDKMYWYQQDPGMELHLIHYSYGVNSTEKGDLSSESTVSRIRTEHFPLTLESARPSHTSQYLCASSVQGFKEKLFFGSGTQLSVL.

The CDR3 region has the DNA TGTGCCAGCATGGGGACACCGAACACTGAAGCTTTCTTT. Translating gives CASMGTPNTEAFF. The chain combines TRBV6-5 with TRBJ1-1, with D perhaps matching TRBD1 (6 bases). Trimming pared 7 bases from V and 1 base from J, leaving 10 bases between. Germline values: CDR1 MNHEY, CDR2 SVGAGI. CDR3 length equals 13 residues.

The rearrangement uses TRBV19 and TRBJ1-5; D gene uncertain. There are 17 residues in the CDR3. Germline CDR1 is LNHDA and CDR2 is SQIVND (reference sequence). V was shortened by 3 bases and J by 1 base, with 16 bases between the two germline ends. DNA of the CDR3: TGTGCCAGTAGTATTAGGATAGTTGGAGGCAGCAATCAGCCCCAGCATTTT. Translated: CASSIRIVGGSNQPQHF.